The rows below give T cell receptor beta chains drawn from one sample of a study of blood T cell repertoires in COVID-19. Data came from immunoSEQ multiplex PCR; TCRdb stores just in-frame clones and leaves some out. The data contain 170,000 or so clones, around three quarters of them singletons. Material: peripheral blood. The receptors come from a man between 65 and 80 years old with active or convalescent COVID-19. Both conserved end residues are part of each CDR3. A D gene is named only where the DNA matches it firmly. Clone sizes are given selectively: once, few, many, or a class where the clone is expanded.

TRBD1	few	TRBV28	TRBJ2-6	CASSAGQGLSGANVLTF	TGTGCCAGTTCGGCGGGACAGGGACTCTCTGGGGCCAACGTCCTGACTTTC
TRBD1	few	TRBV6-5	TRBJ1-3	CASGTGSSGNTIYF	TGTGCCAGCGGGACAGGTTCCTCTGGAAACACCATATATTTT
TRBD1	.	TRBV19	TRBJ1-3	CASQGAGGNTIYF	TGTGCCAGCCAGGGGGCAGGAGGAAACACCATATATTTT
.	.	TRBV19	TRBJ2-5	CASSIMGGPQETQYF	TGTGCCAGTAGTATAATGGGGGGGCCCCAAGAGACCCAGTACTTC
TRBD1	.	TRBV3-1/TRBV3-2	TRBJ2-1	CASTKEGQGANEQFF	TGTGCCAGCACCAAAGAGGGACAGGGGGCTAATGAGCAGTTCTTC
TRBD1	.	TRBV19	TRBJ2-5	CASSIDLLGQGVETQYF	TGTGCCAGTAGTATAGATCTGTTGGGACAGGGGGTGGAGACCCAGTACTTC
TRBD1	.	TRBV6-5	TRBJ1-4	CASAQGIMEEKLFF	TGTGCCAGCGCACAGGGGATAATGGAAGAAAAACTGTTTTTT
TRBD1	few	TRBV4-1	TRBJ1-2	CASSQPDRNYGYTF	TGCGCCAGCAGCCAGCCGGACAGGAACTATGGCTACACCTTC
TRBD2	.	TRBV29-1	TRBJ2-5	CSATGEGPLLETQYF	TGCAGCGCTACCGGGGAGGGCCCCCTATTAGAGACCCAGTACTTC
.	few	TRBV6-5	TRBJ1-1	CASPRQDINTEAFF	TGTGCCAGCCCTCGGCAGGACATTAACACTGAAGCTTTCTTT
.	.	TRBV9	TRBJ2-2	CASSKTGNTGELFF	TGTGCCAGCAGCAAGACAGGGAACACCGGGGAGCTGTTTTTT
TRBD2	.	TRBV14	TRBJ2-2	CASSRIGGVTGELFF	TGTGCCAGCAGTCGCATCGGGGGGGTCACCGGGGAGCTGTTTTTT
TRBD2	.	TRBV5-1	TRBJ2-1	CASSLSGVYNEQFF	TGCGCCAGCAGCCTTAGCGGGGTCTACAATGAGCAGTTCTTC
.	.	TRBV7-2	TRBJ2-5	CASSLALGRVGETQYF	TGTGCCAGCAGCTTAGCGCTAGGCAGGGTGGGAGAGACCCAGTACTTC
TRBD1	.	TRBV5-1	TRBJ2-1	CASSSTGTDSYNEQFF	TGCGCCAGCAGCTCAACCGGGACAGACTCCTACAATGAGCAGTTCTTC
TRBD2	.	TRBV15	TRBJ2-1	CATGLGTSSYNEQFF	TGTGCCACCGGCCTAGGGACTAGCTCCTACAATGAGCAGTTCTTC
TRBD2	.	TRBV5-1	TRBJ2-2	CASSLGPSGGTGELFF	TGCGCCAGCAGCTTGGGACCTAGCGGGGGCACCGGGGAGCTGTTTTTT
.	.	TRBV18	TRBJ1-5	CASSPLGGNSNQPQHF	TGTGCCAGCTCCCCCCTAGGGGGTAATAGCAATCAGCCCCAGCATTTT
TRBD1	.	TRBV10-3	TRBJ2-7	CAISARGTGEDEQYF	TGTGCCATCAGTGCCAGGGGGACAGGGGAGGACGAGCAGTACTTC
TRBD2	.	TRBV9	TRBJ2-1	CASSVGLAGGPYNEQFF	TGTGCCAGCAGCGTAGGACTAGCGGGGGGGCCCTACAATGAGCAGTTCTTC
TRBD1	.	TRBV28	TRBJ1-2	CASRPGTGGIRGYTF	TGTGCCAGCAGACCCGGGACAGGGGGTATTAGGGGCTACACCTTC
.	.	TRBV6-5	TRBJ2-7	CASSDDRRGRNEQYF	TGTGCCAGCAGCGACGATCGACGAGGCCGGAACGAGCAGTACTTC
.	.	TRBV6-1	TRBJ1-1	CASSEASVGEAFF	TGTGCCAGCAGTGAAGCGAGTGTGGGCGAAGCTTTCTTT
.	once	TRBV20-1	TRBJ2-1	CRVGSDNEQFF	TGCAGGGTCGGGAGTGACAATGAGCAGTTCTTC
TRBD2	.	TRBV7-2	TRBJ2-3	CASSFSSGGGTDTQYF	TGTGCCAGCAGCTTTTCTAGCGGGGGAGGTACAGATACGCAGTATTTT
.	once	TRBV13	TRBJ1-2	CASSFPSPGRDRYTF	TGTGCCAGCAGCTTCCCAAGCCCCGGCAGGGATCGATACACCTTC
TRBD1	.	TRBV6-1	TRBJ2-5	CASSDRGWETQYF	TGTGCCAGCAGTGACAGGGGGTGGGAGACCCAGTACTTC
.	few	TRBV4-1	TRBJ1-2	CASSQDTYGYTF	TGCGCCAGCAGCCAGGACACCTATGGCTACACCTTC
TRBD2	few	TRBV5-4	TRBJ2-1	CASSFSGGNNEQFF	TGTGCCAGCAGCTTTAGCGGGGGGAACAATGAGCAGTTCTTC
.	.	TRBV6-1	TRBJ1-1	CASSEVGGADTEAFF	TGTGCCAGCAGTGAAGTGGGCGGGGCGGACACTGAAGCTTTCTTT